This record covers a single T cell receptor beta chain. Its specificity is unknown. These data belong to a study of CD8 T cells in Susac syndrome. Sequencing of TCR beta drew on CD8+ and CD4+ T cells from blood. Patients with stable or active relapsing-remitting disease, all of them treatment-naive, made up the multiple sclerosis controls. V was cut by 0 bases and J by 5 bases, with 13 bases left in between. This CDR3 is 15 amino acids long. An amount of RNA that ranged from roughly 0.5 to 1 ug was reverse transcribed with random hexamers. An immunoSEQ multiplex PCR generated amplified TCR beta CDR3 products spanning 54 Vbeta and 13 Jbeta. MiXCR, run by TCRdb on the immunoSEQ multiplex PCR reads, gives a single entry per CDR3 protein. The sample contains about 400,000 distinct CDR3 sequences, approximately 85% of which appear only once. Study results and caveats: The study's TCR sequencing and HLA analysis drew on a certain number of individuals. That number was acknowledged as relatively small.

The specimen sequenced was CD8+ T cells from PBMCs. This receptor was obtained from a human donor with multiple sclerosis. J is TRBJ1-2 and V is TRBV23-1; D not certain. TRBV23-1 is classed as an ORF, of uncertain function. The CDR3 sequence: CASSQSQSFKYGYTF. CDR3 DNA: TGCGCCAGCAGTCAATCGCAGTCTTTTAAATATGGCTACACCTTC.